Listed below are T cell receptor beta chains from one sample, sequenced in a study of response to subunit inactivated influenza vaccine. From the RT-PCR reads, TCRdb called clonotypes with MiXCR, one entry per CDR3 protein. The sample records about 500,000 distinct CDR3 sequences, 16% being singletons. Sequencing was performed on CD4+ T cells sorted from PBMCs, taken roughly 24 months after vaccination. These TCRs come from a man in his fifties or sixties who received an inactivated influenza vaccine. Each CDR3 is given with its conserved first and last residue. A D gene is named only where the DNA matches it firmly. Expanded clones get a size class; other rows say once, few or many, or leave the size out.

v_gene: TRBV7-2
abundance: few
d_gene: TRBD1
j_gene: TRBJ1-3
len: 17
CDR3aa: CASSARRMGQGIDTIYF
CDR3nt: TGTGCCAGCAGCGCGCGACGTATGGGACAGGGTATCGACACCATATATTTT

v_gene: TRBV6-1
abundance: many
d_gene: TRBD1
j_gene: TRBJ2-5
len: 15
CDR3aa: CASSRPGQGKMSQYF
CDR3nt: TGTGCCAGCAGTCGCCCGGGACAGGGGAAAATGTCCCAGTACTTC

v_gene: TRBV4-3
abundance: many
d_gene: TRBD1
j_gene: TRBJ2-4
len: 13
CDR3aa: CASGDRAKNIQYF
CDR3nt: TGCGCCAGCGGGGACAGAGCCAAAAACATTCAGTACTTC

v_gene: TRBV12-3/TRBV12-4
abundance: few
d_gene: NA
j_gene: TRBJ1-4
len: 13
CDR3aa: CASSGVGREKLFF
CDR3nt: TGTGCCAGCAGTGGGGTGGGGCGCGAAAAACTGTTTTTT

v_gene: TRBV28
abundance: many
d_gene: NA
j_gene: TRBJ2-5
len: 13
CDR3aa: CASRRGTQETQYF
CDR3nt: TGTGCCAGCAGGCGCGGGACACAAGAGACCCAGTACTTC

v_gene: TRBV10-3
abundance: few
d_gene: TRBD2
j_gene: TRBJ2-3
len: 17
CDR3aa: CAISETPAGGSTDTQYF
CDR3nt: TGTGCCATCAGTGAGACTCCAGCGGGAGGATCCACAGATACGCAGTATTTT

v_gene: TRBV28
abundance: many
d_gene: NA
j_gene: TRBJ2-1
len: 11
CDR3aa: CASSLGLEQFF
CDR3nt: TGTGCCAGCAGTTTAGGCCTAGAGCAGTTCTTC

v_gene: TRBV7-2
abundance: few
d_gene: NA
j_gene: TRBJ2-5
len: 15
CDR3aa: CASSSPGAAVGTQYF
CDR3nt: TGTGCCAGCAGCTCCCCCGGGGCCGCAGTTGGGACCCAGTACTTC

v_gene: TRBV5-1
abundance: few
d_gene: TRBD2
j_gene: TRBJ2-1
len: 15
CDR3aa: CASSNSGGSYNEQFF
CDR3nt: TGCGCCAGCAGCAATAGCGGGGGGTCCTACAATGAGCAGTTCTTC

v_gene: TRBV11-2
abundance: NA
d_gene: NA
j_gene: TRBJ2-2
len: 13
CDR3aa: CASSSQVTGELFF
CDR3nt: TGTGCCAGCAGCTCGCAGGTCACCGGGGAGCTGTTTTTT

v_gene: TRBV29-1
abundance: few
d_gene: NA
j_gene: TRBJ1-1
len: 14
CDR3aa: CSVVSGAGYTEAFF
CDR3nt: TGCAGCGTTGTTTCAGGGGCTGGGTATACTGAAGCTTTCTTT

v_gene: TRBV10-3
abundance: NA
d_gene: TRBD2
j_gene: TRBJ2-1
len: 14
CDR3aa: CAIRGLAGGNEQFF
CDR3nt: TGTGCCATCCGAGGACTAGCGGGAGGAAATGAGCAGTTCTTC

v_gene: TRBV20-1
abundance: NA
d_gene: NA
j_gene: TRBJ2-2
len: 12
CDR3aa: CSAGQNTGELFF
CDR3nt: TGCAGTGCTGGACAAAACACCGGGGAGCTGTTTTTT

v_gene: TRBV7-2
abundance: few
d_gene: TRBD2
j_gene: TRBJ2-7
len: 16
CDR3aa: CASSLGGLAGEDEQYF
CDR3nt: TGTGCCAGCAGCTTAGGAGGACTAGCGGGAGAGGACGAGCAGTACTTC

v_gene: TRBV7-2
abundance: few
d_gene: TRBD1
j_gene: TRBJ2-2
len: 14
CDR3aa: CASVGTGPTGELFF
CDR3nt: TGTGCCAGCGTAGGGACAGGGCCCACCGGGGAGCTGTTTTTT

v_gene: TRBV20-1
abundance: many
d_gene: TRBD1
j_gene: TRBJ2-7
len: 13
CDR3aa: CSALGQHPYEQYF
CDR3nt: TGCAGTGCATTGGGACAGCATCCCTACGAGCAGTACTTC

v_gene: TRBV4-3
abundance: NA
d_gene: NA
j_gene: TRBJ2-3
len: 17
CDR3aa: CASSQDYPGISTDTQYF
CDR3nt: TGCGCCAGCAGCCAAGATTATCCGGGGATTAGCACAGATACGCAGTATTTT

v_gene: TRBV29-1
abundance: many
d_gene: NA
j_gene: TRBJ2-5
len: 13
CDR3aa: CSVVALVQETQYF
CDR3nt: TGCAGCGTTGTAGCGTTAGTTCAAGAGACCCAGTACTTC

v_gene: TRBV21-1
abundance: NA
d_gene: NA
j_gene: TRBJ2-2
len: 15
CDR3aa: CASSTARGKSGELFF
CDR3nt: TGTGCCAGCAGCACTGCCCGCGGGAAAAGTGGGGAGCTGTTTTTT

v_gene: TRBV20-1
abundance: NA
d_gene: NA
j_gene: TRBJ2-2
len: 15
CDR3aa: CSASGTGGGTGELFF
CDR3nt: TGCAGTGCTAGTGGCACAGGGGGGGGCACCGGGGAGCTGTTTTTT

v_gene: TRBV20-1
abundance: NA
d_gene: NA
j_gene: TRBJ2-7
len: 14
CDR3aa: CSAFRTEWSYEQYF
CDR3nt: TGCAGTGCTTTTCGGACAGAATGGTCCTACGAGCAGTACTTC

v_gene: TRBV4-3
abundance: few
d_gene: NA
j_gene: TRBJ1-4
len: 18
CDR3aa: CASSQDLPGQLNNEKLFF
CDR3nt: TGCGCCAGCAGCCAAGATCTTCCAGGACAGCTAAATAATGAAAAACTGTTTTTT

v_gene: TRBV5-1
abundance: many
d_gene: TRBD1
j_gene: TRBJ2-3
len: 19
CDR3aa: CASSLWGHSGQGGPDTQYF
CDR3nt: TGCGCCAGCAGCTTGTGGGGGCACTCTGGACAGGGGGGCCCAGATACGCAGTATTTT

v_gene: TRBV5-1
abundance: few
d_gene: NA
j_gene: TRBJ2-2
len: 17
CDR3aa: CASSLAGANPNTGELFF
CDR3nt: TGCGCCAGCAGCTTGGCTGGGGCGAACCCGAACACCGGGGAGCTGTTTTTT

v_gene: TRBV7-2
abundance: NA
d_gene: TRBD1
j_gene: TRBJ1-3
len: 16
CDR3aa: CANSFHGTVPPNTIYF
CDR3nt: TGTGCCAACAGCTTCCATGGGACAGTTCCACCCAACACCATATATTTT

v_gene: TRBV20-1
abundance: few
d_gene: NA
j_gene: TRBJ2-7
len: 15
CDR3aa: CSARDMRVTSYEQYF
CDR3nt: TGCAGTGCTAGAGACATGAGAGTTACCTCCTACGAGCAGTACTTC

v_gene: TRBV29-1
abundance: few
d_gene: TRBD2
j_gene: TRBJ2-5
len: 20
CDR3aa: CSVEWVEVTSGRAGGETQYF
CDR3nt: TGCAGCGTTGAATGGGTCGAGGTGACTAGCGGGAGGGCCGGGGGAGAGACCCAGTACTTC

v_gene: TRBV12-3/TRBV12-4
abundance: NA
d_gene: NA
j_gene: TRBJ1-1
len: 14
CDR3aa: CASSFGGAGTEAFF
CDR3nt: TGTGCCAGCAGTTTCGGGGGGGCGGGCACTGAAGCTTTCTTT

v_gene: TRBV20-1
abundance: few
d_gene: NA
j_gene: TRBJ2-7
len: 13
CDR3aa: CSALHRTGDEQYF
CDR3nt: TGCAGTGCCCTACACCGTACGGGTGACGAGCAGTACTTC

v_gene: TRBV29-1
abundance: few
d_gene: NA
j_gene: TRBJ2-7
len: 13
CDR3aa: CSVDGERAYEQYF
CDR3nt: TGCAGCGTTGACGGGGAGCGAGCCTACGAGCAGTACTTC

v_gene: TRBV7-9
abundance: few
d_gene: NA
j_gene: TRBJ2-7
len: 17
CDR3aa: CASSPPSLVRGSNEQYF
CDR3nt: TGTGCCAGCAGCCCCCCCTCTCTCGTTCGGGGTAGCAACGAGCAGTACTTC

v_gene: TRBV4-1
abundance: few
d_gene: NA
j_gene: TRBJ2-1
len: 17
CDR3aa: CASSQRSATFSYNEQFF
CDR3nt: TGCGCCAGCAGCCAAAGATCGGCGACATTCTCCTACAATGAGCAGTTCTTC

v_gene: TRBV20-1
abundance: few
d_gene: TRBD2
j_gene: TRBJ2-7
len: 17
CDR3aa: CSARSSKRLAASYEQYF
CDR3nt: TGCAGTGCTAGAAGCTCCAAGAGACTAGCGGCCTCCTACGAGCAGTACTTC

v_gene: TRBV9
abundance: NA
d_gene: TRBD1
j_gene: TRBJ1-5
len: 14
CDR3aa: CASSVGRGNQPQHF
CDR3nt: TGTGCCAGCAGCGTAGGCAGGGGGAATCAGCCCCAGCATTTT

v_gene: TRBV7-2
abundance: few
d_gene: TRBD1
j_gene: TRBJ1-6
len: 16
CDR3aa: CASSLGGQGIGSPLHF
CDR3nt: TGTGCCAGCAGCTTAGGGGGACAGGGCATAGGTTCACCCCTCCACTTT

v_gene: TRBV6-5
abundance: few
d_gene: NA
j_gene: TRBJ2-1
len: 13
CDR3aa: CASSFGQHNEQFF
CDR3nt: TGTGCCAGCAGTTTCGGACAGCACAATGAGCAGTTCTTC

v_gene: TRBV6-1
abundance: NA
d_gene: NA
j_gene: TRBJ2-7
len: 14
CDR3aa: CASDRGRSSYEQYF
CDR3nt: TGTGCCAGCGACCGGGGACGGAGCTCCTACGAGCAGTACTTC

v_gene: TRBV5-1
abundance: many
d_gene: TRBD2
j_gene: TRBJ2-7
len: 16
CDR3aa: CASSLNVAGYSYEQYF
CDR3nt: TGCGCCAGCAGCTTGAATGTAGCGGGATACTCCTACGAGCAGTACTTC

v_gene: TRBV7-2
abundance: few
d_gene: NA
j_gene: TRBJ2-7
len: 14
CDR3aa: CASSFRDDGYEQYF
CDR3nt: TGTGCCAGCAGCTTCAGGGACGACGGCTACGAGCAGTACTTC

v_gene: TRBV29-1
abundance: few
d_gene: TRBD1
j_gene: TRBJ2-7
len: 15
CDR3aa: CSVEGSGTGGREQYF
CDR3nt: TGCAGCGTTGAAGGCTCCGGGACAGGGGGTCGGGAGCAGTACTTC

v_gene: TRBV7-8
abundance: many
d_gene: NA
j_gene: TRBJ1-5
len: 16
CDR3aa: CASSLAGGGPDQPQHF
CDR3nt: TGTGCCAGCAGCTTAGCTGGAGGGGGTCCGGATCAGCCCCAGCATTTT

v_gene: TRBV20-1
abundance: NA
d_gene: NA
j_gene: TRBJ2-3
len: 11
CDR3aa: CSAIKRVTQYF
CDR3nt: TGCAGTGCCATCAAACGGGTAACGCAGTATTTT

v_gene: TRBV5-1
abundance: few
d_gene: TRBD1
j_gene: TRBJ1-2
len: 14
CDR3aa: CASSQGQGIYGYTF
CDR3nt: TGCGCCAGCAGCCAGGGACAGGGGATATATGGCTACACCTTC

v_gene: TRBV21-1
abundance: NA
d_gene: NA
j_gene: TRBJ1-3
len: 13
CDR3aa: CASRLETGNTIYF
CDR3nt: TGTGCCAGCAGGCTAGAAACTGGAAACACCATATATTTT

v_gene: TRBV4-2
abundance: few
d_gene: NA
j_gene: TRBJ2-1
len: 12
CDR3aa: CASSRQGDEQFF
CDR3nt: TGTGCCAGCAGCCGACAAGGTGATGAGCAGTTCTTC